The T cell receptor (beta chain) under discussion was sequenced for a study of T cell changes during pregnancy in multiple sclerosis. Measured with immunoSEQ multiplex PCR; TCRdb has only the in-frame clones, and not every one. The data hold 45,000 to 70,000 clones, with about 90% observed a single time. This clone was detected once. The sample carries other DNA sequences with the same CDR3. The germline gives CDR1 SGHTA, CDR2 FQGTGA. CDR3 length: 14 amino acids. Germline trimming cut 5 bases from V and 0 bases from J; bases unmatched to any gene: 2. V usage is TRBV7-3 and J usage is TRBJ2-3, with 7 bases aligning to TRBD2. The clonotype comes from a female donor in good health, enrolled as a control in a pregnancy study. The sequences come from CD4+ T cells from peripheral blood mononuclear cells, collected after pregnancy. DNA of the CDR3: TGTGCCAGCAGCCAGGGAGGGAGCACAGATACGCAGTATTTT. Translated, it gives CASSQGGSTDTQYF.